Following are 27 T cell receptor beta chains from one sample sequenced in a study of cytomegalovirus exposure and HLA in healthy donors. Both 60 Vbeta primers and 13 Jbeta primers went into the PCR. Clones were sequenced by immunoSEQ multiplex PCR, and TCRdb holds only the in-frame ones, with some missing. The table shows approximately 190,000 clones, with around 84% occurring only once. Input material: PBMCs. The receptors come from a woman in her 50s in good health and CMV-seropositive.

CDR3: CASSHLASTQYF. CDR3 DNA sequence: TGTGCCAGCAGCCACCTAGCGTCGACCCAGTACTTC. This chain connects TRBV4-2 to TRBJ2-5; tentative D call: TRBD2 (6 bases). This CDR3 region has 12 residues. Looked up from germline, CDR1 is LGHNA and CDR2 is YNFKEQ. Trimming shortened V by 3 bases and J by 7 bases, and 9 bases separated the two germline ends.

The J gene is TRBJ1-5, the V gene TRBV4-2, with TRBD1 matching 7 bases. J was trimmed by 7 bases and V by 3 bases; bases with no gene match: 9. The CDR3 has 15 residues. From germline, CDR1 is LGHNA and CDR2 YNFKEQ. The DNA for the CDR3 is TGTGCCAGCAGCCAGAAAACAGGGGTTTCCCAGCCCCAGCATTTT. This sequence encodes CASSQKTGVSQPQHF.

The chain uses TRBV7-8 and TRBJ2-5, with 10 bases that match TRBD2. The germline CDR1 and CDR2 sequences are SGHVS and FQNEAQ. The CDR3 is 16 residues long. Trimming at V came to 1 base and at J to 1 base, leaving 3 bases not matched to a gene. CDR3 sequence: CASSLVAGGSQETQYF. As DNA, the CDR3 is TGTGCCAGCAGCTTAGTAGCGGGGGGCTCCCAAGAGACCCAGTACTTC.

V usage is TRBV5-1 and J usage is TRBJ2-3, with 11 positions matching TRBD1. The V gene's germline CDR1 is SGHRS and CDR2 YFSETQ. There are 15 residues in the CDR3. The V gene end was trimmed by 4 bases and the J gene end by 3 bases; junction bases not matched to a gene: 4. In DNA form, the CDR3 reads TGCGCCAGCAGCGGAGGACAGGGGGCGACAGATACGCAGTATTTT. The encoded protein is CASSGGQGATDTQYF.

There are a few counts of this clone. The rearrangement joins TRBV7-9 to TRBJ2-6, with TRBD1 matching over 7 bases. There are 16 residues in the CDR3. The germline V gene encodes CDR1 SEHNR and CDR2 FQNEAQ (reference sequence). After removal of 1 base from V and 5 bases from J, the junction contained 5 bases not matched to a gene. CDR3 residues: CASSLDRDSRANVLTF. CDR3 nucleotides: TGTGCCAGCAGCTTAGATCGGGACAGCAGGGCCAACGTCCTGACTTTC. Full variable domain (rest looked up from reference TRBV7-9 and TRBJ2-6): DTGVSQNPRHKITKRGQNVTFRCDPISEHNRLYWYRQTLGQGPEFLTYFQNEAQLEKSRLLSDRFSAERPKGSFSTLEIQRTEQGDSAMYLCASSLDRDSRANVLTFGAGSRLTVL.

CDR3 sequence: CASSLRASGQNEQFF. The CDR3 nucleotides are TGTGCCAGCAGCTTGAGGGCTAGCGGGCAGAATGAGCAGTTCTTC. The chain has TRBV11-2 and TRBJ2-1; 8 nucleotides agree with TRBD2. The J segment lost 7 bases and the V segment lost 3 bases, leaving 8 bases of the junction unmatched. The CDR3 is 15 residues long. CDR1 and CDR2 from the germline V gene are SGHAT and FQNNGV. The full variable domain, with the rest looked up from reference TRBV11-2 and TRBJ2-1, is EAGVAQSPRYKIIEKRQSVAFWCNPISGHATLYWYQQILGQGPKLLIQFQNNGVVDDSQLPKDRFSAERLKGVDSTLKIQPAKLEDSAVYLCASSLRASGQNEQFFGPGTRLTVL.

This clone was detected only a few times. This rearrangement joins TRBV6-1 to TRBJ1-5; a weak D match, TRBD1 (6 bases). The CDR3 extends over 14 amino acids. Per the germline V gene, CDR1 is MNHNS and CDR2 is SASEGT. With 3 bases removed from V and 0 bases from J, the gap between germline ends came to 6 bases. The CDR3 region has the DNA TGTGCCAGCAGTGACAGGGGTAGCAATCAGCCCCAGCATTTT. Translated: CASSDRGSNQPQHF.

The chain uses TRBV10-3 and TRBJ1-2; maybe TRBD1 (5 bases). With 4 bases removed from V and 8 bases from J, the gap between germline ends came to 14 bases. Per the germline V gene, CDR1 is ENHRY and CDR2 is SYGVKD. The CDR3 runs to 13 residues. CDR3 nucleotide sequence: TGTGCCATCAGTGGTGACAGCCTCGGGGGCTACACCTTC. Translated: CAISGDSLGGYTF.

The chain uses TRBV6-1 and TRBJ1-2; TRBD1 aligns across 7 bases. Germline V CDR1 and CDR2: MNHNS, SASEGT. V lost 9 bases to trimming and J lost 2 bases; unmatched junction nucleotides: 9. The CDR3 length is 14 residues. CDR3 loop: CASRPGGSNYGYTF. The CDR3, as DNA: TGTGCCAGTAGACCAGGGGGATCCAACTATGGCTACACCTTC.

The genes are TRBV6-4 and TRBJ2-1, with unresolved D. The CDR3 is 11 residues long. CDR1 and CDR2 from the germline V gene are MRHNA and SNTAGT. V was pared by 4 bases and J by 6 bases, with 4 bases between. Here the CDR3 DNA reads TGTGCCAGCAGTGCAGGCAATGAGCAGTTCTTC. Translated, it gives CASSAGNEQFF.

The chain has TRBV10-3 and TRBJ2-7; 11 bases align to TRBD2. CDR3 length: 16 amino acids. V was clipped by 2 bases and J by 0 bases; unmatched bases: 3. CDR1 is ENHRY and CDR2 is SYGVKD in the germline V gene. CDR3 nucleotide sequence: TGTGCCATCAGTGAGCTGACTAGCGGGGTCTCCTACGAGCAGTACTTC. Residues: CAISELTSGVSYEQYF.

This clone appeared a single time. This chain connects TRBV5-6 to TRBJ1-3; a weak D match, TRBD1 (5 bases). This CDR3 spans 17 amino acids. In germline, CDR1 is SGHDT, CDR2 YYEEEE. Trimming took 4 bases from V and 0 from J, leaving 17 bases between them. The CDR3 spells CASSRSLRGSSGNTIYF. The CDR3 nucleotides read TGTGCCAGCAGCCGTTCCCTACGGGGGAGCTCTGGAAACACCATATATTTT.

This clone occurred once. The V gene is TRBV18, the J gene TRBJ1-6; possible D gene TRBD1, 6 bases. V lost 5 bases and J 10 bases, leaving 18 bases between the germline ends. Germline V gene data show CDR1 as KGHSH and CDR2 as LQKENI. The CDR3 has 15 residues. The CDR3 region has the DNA TGTGCCAGCTCAGATACAGCGGGGGCCGGGTCACCCCTCCACTTT. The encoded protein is CASSDTAGAGSPLHF.

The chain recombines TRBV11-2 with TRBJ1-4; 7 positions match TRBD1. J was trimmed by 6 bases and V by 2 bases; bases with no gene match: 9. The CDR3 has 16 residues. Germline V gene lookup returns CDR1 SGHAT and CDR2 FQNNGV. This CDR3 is CASSLQTGLKDEKLFF. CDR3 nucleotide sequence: TGTGCCAGCAGCTTACAGACAGGGTTGAAGGATGAAAAACTGTTTTTT.

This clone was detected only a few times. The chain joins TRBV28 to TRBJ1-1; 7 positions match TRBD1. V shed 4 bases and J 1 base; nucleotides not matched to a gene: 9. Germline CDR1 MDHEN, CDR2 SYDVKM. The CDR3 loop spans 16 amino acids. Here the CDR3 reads CASSSLTGQSNTEAFF. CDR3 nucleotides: TGTGCCAGCAGTTCTTTAACGGGACAGTCGAACACTGAAGCTTTCTTT.

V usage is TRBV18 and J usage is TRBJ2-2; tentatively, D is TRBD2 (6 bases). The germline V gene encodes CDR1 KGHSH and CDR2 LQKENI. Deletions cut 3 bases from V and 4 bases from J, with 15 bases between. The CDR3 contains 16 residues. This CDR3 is CASSPPGGPFTGELFF. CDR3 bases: TGTGCCAGCTCACCCCCTGGAGGGCCGTTCACCGGGGAGCTGTTTTTT.

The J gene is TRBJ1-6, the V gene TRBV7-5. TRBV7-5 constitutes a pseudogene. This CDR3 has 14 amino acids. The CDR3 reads CARIKAGANSPLHF. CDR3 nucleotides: TGTGCCAGAATTAAGGCGGGGGCTAATTCACCCCTCCACTTT.

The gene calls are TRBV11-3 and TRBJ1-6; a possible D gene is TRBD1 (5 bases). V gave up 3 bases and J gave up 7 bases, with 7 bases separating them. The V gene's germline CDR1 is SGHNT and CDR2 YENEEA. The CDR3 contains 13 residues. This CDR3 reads CASSLGLNSPLHF. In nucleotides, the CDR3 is TGTGCCAGCAGCTTGGGACTGAATTCACCCCTCCACTTT.

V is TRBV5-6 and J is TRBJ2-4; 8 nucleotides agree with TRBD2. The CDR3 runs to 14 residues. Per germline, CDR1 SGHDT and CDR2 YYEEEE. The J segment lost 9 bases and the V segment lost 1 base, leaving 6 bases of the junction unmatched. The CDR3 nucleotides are TGTGCCAGCAGCTTGCCCGGGACTAGACGCATTCAGTACTTC. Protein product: CASSLPGTRRIQYF. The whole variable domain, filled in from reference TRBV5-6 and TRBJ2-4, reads DAGVTQSPTHLIKTRGQQVTLRCSPKSGHDTVSWYQQALGQGPQFIFQYYEEEERQRGNFPDRFSGHQFPNYSSELNVNALLLGDSALYLCASSLPGTRRIQYFGAGTRLSVL.

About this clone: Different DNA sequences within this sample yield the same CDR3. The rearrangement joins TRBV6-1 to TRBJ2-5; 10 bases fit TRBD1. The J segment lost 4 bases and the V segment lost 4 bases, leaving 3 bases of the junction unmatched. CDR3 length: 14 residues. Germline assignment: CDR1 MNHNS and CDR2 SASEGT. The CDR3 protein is CASSGQGAGETQYF. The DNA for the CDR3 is TGTGCCAGCAGTGGACAGGGGGCTGGAGAGACCCAGTACTTC.

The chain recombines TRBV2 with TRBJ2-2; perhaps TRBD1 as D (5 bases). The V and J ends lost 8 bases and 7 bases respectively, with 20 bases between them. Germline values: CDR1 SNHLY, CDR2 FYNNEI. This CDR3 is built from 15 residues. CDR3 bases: TGTGCCAGCTCGAGACAGCTCCCAAGTGGCGGGGAGCTGTTTTTT. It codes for CASSRQLPSGGELFF.

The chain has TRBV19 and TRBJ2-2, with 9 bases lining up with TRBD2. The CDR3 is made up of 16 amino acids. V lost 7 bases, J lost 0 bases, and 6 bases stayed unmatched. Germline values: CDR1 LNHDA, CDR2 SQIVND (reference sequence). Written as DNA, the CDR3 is TGTGCCAGTACCCGGATAGCGGGGGCGAACACCGGGGAGCTGTTTTTT. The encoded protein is CASTRIAGANTGELFF.

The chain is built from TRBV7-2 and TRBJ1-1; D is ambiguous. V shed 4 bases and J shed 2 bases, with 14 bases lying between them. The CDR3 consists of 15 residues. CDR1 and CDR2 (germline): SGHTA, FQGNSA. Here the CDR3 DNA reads TGTGCCAGCAGCTCGAGGTACATTCCTAACACTGAAGCTTTCTTT. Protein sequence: CASSSRYIPNTEAFF. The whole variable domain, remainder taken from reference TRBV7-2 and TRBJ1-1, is GAGVSQSPSNKVTEKGKDVELRCDPISGHTALYWYRQSLGQGLEFLIYFQGNSAPDKSGLPSDRFSAERTGGSVSTLTIQRTQQEDSAVYLCASSSRYIPNTEAFFGQGTRLTVV.

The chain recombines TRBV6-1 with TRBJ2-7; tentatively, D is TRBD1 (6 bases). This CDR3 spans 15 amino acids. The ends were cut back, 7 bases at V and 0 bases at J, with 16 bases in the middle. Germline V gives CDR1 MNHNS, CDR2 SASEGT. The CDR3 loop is CASTSQGLGSYEQYF. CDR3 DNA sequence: TGTGCCAGCACTTCACAGGGCCTCGGCTCCTACGAGCAGTACTTC.

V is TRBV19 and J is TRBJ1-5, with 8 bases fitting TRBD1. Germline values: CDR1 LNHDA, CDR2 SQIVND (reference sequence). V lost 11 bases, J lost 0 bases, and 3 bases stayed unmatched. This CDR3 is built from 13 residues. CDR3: CAGGQGSNQPQHF. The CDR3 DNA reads TGTGCCGGAGGACAGGGTAGCAATCAGCCCCAGCATTTT.

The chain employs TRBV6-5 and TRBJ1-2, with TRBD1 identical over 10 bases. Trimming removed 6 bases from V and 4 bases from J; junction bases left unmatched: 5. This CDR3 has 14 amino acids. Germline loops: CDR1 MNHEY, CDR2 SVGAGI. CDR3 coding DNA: TGTGCCAGCAGCGACAGGGGGCTAAGCTATGGCTACACCTTC. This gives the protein CASSDRGLSYGYTF.

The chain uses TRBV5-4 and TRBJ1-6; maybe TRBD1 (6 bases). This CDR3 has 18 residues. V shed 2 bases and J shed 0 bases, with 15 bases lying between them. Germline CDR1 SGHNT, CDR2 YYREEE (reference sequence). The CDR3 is CASSFGGAGSSYNSPLHF. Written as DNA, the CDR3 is TGTGCCAGCAGCTTCGGGGGGGCCGGGAGCTCCTATAATTCACCCCTCCACTTT.